The clone carrying this T cell receptor beta chain was detected ten times or more. Its antigen is still unknown. CDR1 and CDR2 (germline): ENHRY, SYGVKD. V was cut by 6 bases and J by 11 bases, with 13 bases left in between. This CDR3 spans 11 amino acids. The TCR beta libraries were generated through quantitative 5'-RACE incorporating molecular barcodes. TCRdb called the 5' RACE reads again in MiXCR, with one record for every CDR3 protein. The sample lists around 540,000 distinct CDR3 sequences, about 13% occurring once. This sample stems from a study of CD8 T cells in ankylosing spondylitis. Study-level points and caveats: Some motif variants were previously reported in reactive arthritis synovial fluid and blood. Blood of patients with ankylosing spondylitis appeared to be characterized by a TCR beta motif of about eight highly homologous variants. Relatively scarce in peripheral blood, disease-linked clones were CD8+.

This clonotype originated in a male donor with ankylosing spondylitis. Sequenced: blood, either unsorted or a sorted T cell fraction (not recorded which). The J gene is TRBJ1-2, the V gene TRBV10-3; no reliable D call. This chain's CDR3 is CAISQDFLYTF. CDR3 bases: TGTGCCATCAGCCAAGACTTCCTATACACCTTC.